These T cell receptor beta chains were read from a single sample in a study of graft-versus-host responses after intestinal transplantation. Some clones are missing from TCRdb's copy, which holds only in-frame ones; the method was immunoSEQ multiplex PCR. The table has nearly 95,000 clones, just over 90% seen once. Which antigens these TCRs recognize remains unknown. This material consisted of unstimulated CD8+ T cells sorted from spleen or lymph node cells, taken before intestinal transplant. All receptors derive from a human donor who received an intestinal transplant. Each CDR3 is given with its conserved first and last residue. Each record gives: J gene, CDR3 length, D gene, V gene, clone size, CDR3 DNA, CDR3 protein. The D gene is left open where the match is weak. Expanded clones are given a class, and other clones once, few, many or no size at all.

TRBJ1-4,14,.,TRBV21-1,.,TGTGCCAGCAGGAAACAGGGTACTAATGAAAAACTGTTTTTT,CASRKQGTNEKLFF
TRBJ1-1,12,.,TRBV11-3,.,TGTGCCAGCAGCAACACAGATACTGAAGCTTTCTTT,CASSNTDTEAFF
TRBJ2-7,18,TRBD2,TRBV7-8,.,TGTGCCAGCAGCCGGGGAGCGGGGTCGGCCCCATTGGACTACGAGCAGTACTTC,CASSRGAGSAPLDYEQYF
TRBJ2-7,15,.,TRBV27,.,TGTGCCAGCAGTTTATCGGCGGCAGGGGGGTACGAGCAGTACTTC,CASSLSAAGGYEQYF
TRBJ2-7,15,.,TRBV6-5,.,TGTGCCAGCACCCTCGTAGAGGGAAGCTCCTACGAGCAGTACTTC,CASTLVEGSSYEQYF
TRBJ1-1,14,.,TRBV27,.,TGTGCCAGCAGTGCCGCCGGGGGGGACACTGAAGCCTTCTTT,CASSAAGGDTEAFF
TRBJ2-1,14,TRBD1,TRBV27,.,TGTGCCAGCAGCCCGGGACAGGGGGGGAATGAGCAGTTCTTC,CASSPGQGGNEQFF
TRBJ1-6,11,.,TRBV6-6,.,TGTGCCAGCAGAAACACCCCACCCCTCCACTTT,CASRNTPPLHF
TRBJ2-1,15,.,TRBV4-3,.,TGCGCCAGCAGCCATGGCGAGGACTCCTACAATGAGCAGTTCTTC,CASSHGEDSYNEQFF
TRBJ2-1,15,TRBD1,TRBV14,.,TGTGCCAGCAGCCAAGAAAGACAGGGCTACAATGAGCAGTTCTTC,CASSQERQGYNEQFF
TRBJ1-5,15,TRBD1,TRBV15,.,TGTGCCACCAGCAGCCCTGACAGGGGAAGTCAGCCCCAGCATTTT,CATSSPDRGSQPQHF
TRBJ2-2,14,.,TRBV7-9,.,TGTGCCAGCAGCTTATCCGGGAACACCGGGGAGCTGTTTTTT,CASSLSGNTGELFF
TRBJ1-1,14,TRBD1,TRBV15,.,TGTGCCACCAGCAGTCTTGACAGGGCGACTGAAGCTTTCTTT,CATSSLDRATEAFF
TRBJ1-2,13,.,TRBV7-2,once,TGTGCCAGCAGCTTAGAACAGGGCTATGGCTACACCTTC,CASSLEQGYGYTF
TRBJ2-7,14,TRBD2,TRBV6-1,.,TGTGCCAGCAGTGACGGGGGGGCCGGATTCGAGCAGTACTTC,CASSDGGAGFEQYF
TRBJ2-2,18,TRBD2,TRBV4-1,.,TGCGCCAGCAGCCAACTAGCGGGGGGACACGCGAACACCGGGGAGCTGTTTTTT,CASSQLAGGHANTGELFF
TRBJ2-3,16,TRBD2,TRBV7-6,.,TGTGCCAGCAGCCCTTGGACTAGCGGGGGGTTAGATACGCAGTATTTT,CASSPWTSGGLDTQYF
TRBJ2-2,18,.,TRBV6-4,.,TGTGCCAGCAGTGACCATCGAGAAGGCCCGGGGTTCACCGGGGAGCTGTTTTTT,CASSDHREGPGFTGELFF
TRBJ2-3,15,.,TRBV7-8,once,TGTGCCAGCAGCCTAGCGGACAGGGGCACAGATACGCAGTATTTT,CASSLADRGTDTQYF
TRBJ2-1,16,.,TRBV5-6,.,TGTGCCAGCAGCTTCCTACAAAGCGGCCCATACAATGAGCAGTTCTTC,CASSFLQSGPYNEQFF
TRBJ2-7,14,.,TRBV9,.,TGTGCCAGCAGCGTAACAGGTTTCTCCTACGAGCAGTACTTC,CASSVTGFSYEQYF
TRBJ1-5,12,.,TRBV12-5,.,TGTGCTAGTGGCTCGGGTGATCAGCCCCAGCATTTT,CASGSGDQPQHF
TRBJ2-3,13,TRBD1,TRBV5-1,.,TGCGCCAGCAGGACAGGGGATGCGGATACGCAGTATTTT,CASRTGDADTQYF
TRBJ1-1,15,.,TRBV27,.,TGTGCCAGCAGTTTATCGTCCGTGGGGCACACTGAAGCTTTCTTT,CASSLSSVGHTEAFF
TRBJ2-7,12,.,TRBV5-6,.,TGTGCCAGCAGCTCCGCAGGGTACGAGCAGTACTTC,CASSSAGYEQYF
TRBJ1-5,16,.,TRBV7-2,.,TGTGCCAGCAGCTTAGCCTGGGGAGATAGCAATCAGCCCCAGCATTTT,CASSLAWGDSNQPQHF
TRBJ1-5,15,.,TRBV7-8,.,TGTGCCAGCAGCTTAGAGCCCGACGGGGATCAGCCCCAGCATTTT,CASSLEPDGDQPQHF
TRBJ2-7,11,.,TRBV27,.,TGTGCCAGCAGTCAGGGGTACGAGCAGTACTTC,CASSQGYEQYF
TRBJ2-7,16,.,TRBV2,.,TGTGCCAGCAGTGAAATAAGGCGGGGGCCGGGAGGCGAGCAGTACTTC,CASSEIRRGPGGEQYF
TRBJ1-2,13,.,TRBV11-2,.,TGTGCCAGCAGCTCAGACAGGAACTATGGCTACACCTTC,CASSSDRNYGYTF
TRBJ2-2,15,TRBD2,TRBV11-3,.,TGTGCCAGCAGTACTAGCGGGGGTTCGGCCGGGGAGCTGTTTTTT,CASSTSGGSAGELFF
TRBJ2-3,15,TRBD1,TRBV6-1,once,TGTGCCAGCAGTGACTCTCCGACAGGGACAGATACGCAGTATTTT,CASSDSPTGTDTQYF
TRBJ1-2,13,TRBD1,TRBV27,once,TGTGCCAGCAGTTATCAACAGGGGGCAGGCTACACCTTC,CASSYQQGAGYTF
TRBJ1-1,14,.,TRBV5-8,.,TGTGCCAGCAGCTTGTGGGAGTCGTACACTGAAGCTTTCTTT,CASSLWESYTEAFF
TRBJ1-6,13,.,TRBV27,.,TGTGCCAGCAGGGGGACTAATAATTCACCCCTCCACTTT,CASRGTNNSPLHF
TRBJ2-7,14,TRBD2,TRBV28,.,TGTGCCAGCAGTTTAGAGCGGGGGGGTCTCAAGCAGTACTTC,CASSLERGGLKQYF